Sequencing of this T cell receptor beta chain was carried out in a study of spatial heterogeneity in lung cancer. The wider study: Around 68 TRACERx patients with early, untreated non-small cell lung cancer donated samples.

Germline V gives CDR1 KGHDR, CDR2 SFDVKD. The CDR3 contains 16 residues. V lost 5 bases, J lost 4 bases, and 9 bases stayed unmatched. This clonotype was counted a few times. TCRdb independently ran MiXCR on the 5' RACE reads; one entry per CDR3 protein. This sample yields about 120,000 distinct CDR3 sequences, of which 10% to 15% are seen a single time; approximately 15% belongs to the top ten. Specified time point: blood at routine non-recurrence follow-up after resection. Unsorted whole RNA samples from tumor, nontumor lung or frozen PBMC were sequenced. The chain joins TRBV24-1 to TRBJ2-3; TRBD1 aligns across 9 bases. This receptor was obtained from a male donor with early-stage non-small cell lung cancer. This specimen consisted of PBMCs, obtained at follow-up. The CDR3 is CATSAHRGRGADTQYF. CDR3 sequence (DNA): TGTGCCACCAGTGCTCACAGGGGGCGCGGGGCAGATACGCAGTATTTT.